The text below deals with one T cell receptor (beta chain). Its antigen is still unknown. The CDR3 is 12 amino acids. V was cut by 6 bases and J by 3 bases, with 8 bases left in between. Per germline, CDR1 MDHEN and CDR2 SYDVKM. Sequencing used immunoSEQ multiplex PCR; TCRdb keeps in-frame clones, though not all of them. The sample holds more than 95,000 clones, roughly 86% seen once. These data come from a study of T cell responses to AZD1222 COVID-19 vaccine. Whole-study findings and limits: Only 5 or 6 people who got AZD1222 tested seropositive at baseline. Spike-specific TCR breadth and depth went up after people got two AZD1222 doses. Reports say nearly half of spike-specific TCRs go after unmutated variant regions. There were vaccine-associated CD4 TCRs across spike, dominant at 160-218 and 743-854.

The sequencing here drew on peripheral blood, taken 28 days after the second dose of the MenACWY control vaccine. This clonotype originated in an adult who received the MenACWY meningococcal vaccine as a control. This chain connects TRBV28 to TRBJ1-2; no firm D call. The CDR3 protein is CASRMSHYGYTF. In DNA form, the CDR3 reads TGTGCCAGCAGGATGAGCCACTATGGCTACACCTTC.